The following is a T cell receptor (beta chain) sequence with its context. Its antigen is not identified. The data belong to a study of cytomegalovirus exposure and HLA in healthy donors. Study-level background: A previous analysis identified more than 100 million unique TCR beta sequences derived from 180 million or so T cells. Membership in the Caucasian-associated ancestry cluster was found for around 81% of 300 to 500 genotyped donors. Study-wide points: In a later analysis, donors in an Asian-associated ancestry cluster reportedly had fewer N-insertions in productive TCRs than the cohort mean.

The CDR3 is made up of 15 amino acids. CDR1 is SGHKS and CDR2 is YYEKEE in the germline V gene (reference sequence). The V and J ends lost 2 bases and 3 bases, in that order; junction bases with no gene match: 7. With 60 Vbeta and 13 Jbeta primers, the PCR was carried out. Assay used: immunoSEQ multiplex PCR; TCRdb lists only in-frame clones, some missing. The sample yields roughly 78,000 clones, 65% to 80% seen once. The V call is TRBV5-5, the J call TRBJ2-7, with 8 nucleotides matching TRBD2. This sequence was found in a man aged 35-49 years in good health and CMV-seropositive. The source material was PBMCs. The CDR3 coding sequence is TGTGCCAGCAGCTTCGGGGGGGAAGGGTACTACGAGCAGTACTTC. Protein product: CASSFGGEGYYEQYF.